This record looks at one TCR beta chain sequence and its context. This specimen belongs to a study of blood T cell repertoires in COVID-19. Whole-study context: Spain, Italy and the United States supplied samples that represented acute and convalescent COVID-19.

Original handling: For nucleated cells, counts were estimated from reference gene primer amplification. Sequenced by immunoSEQ multiplex PCR; TCRdb stores in-frame clones only, minus some. The DNA gave D and trimming, while V, J and clone size come from that table. The table shows fewer than 250,000 clones, with 80% to 90% occurring only once. Recruits, aged roughly 18 to 100 years, lived in around 24 US areas. Cohorts were assigned according to the clinical history that participants reported. The source is a woman aged 45-65 years with acute COVID-19. The sequencing sample was made of PBMCs or T cells enriched from blood (not recorded which).

The CDR3, as DNA: TGTGCCAGCAGCCAACCGAGACAGGGGAAATATAATTCACCCCTCCACTTT. It translates to CASSQPRQGKYNSPLHF. The V call is TRBV7-9, the J call TRBJ1-6; 8 bases agree with TRBD1. The germline gives CDR1 SEHNR, CDR2 FQNEAQ (reference sequence). The CDR3 runs 17 residues. The trim removed 5 bases at V and 4 bases at J, leaving 10 bases unmatched.